The rows below give T cell receptor beta chains drawn from one sample of a study of CD8+ T cells in alopecia areata. Method: immunoSEQ multiplex PCR; TCRdb's copy keeps in-frame clones and lacks some. Counted here are 200,000 to 250,000 clones, about 64% occurring once; the ten biggest clones make up 4% to 5%. The source was CD4+ T cells sorted from blood, collected at week 4, from a patient treated with tofacitinib. These receptors came from a human donor with alopecia areata. CDR3s include the opening cysteine and the closing phenylalanine or tryptophan. Fields, in order: D gene, clone size, V gene, J gene, CDR3 protein, CDR3 DNA. The D gene is left open where the match is weak. A clone size is listed for some rows: how often the clone was seen (once, few, many), or a class if it is expanded.

D: TRBD1; size: .; V: TRBV27; J: TRBJ1-4; CDR3: CASGVTGRGEKLFF; DNA: TGTGCCAGCGGGGTGACAGGGAGGGGCGAAAAACTGTTTTTT
D: TRBD1; size: .; V: TRBV28; J: TRBJ1-6; CDR3: CASRDRANSPLHF; DNA: TGTGCCAGCAGAGACAGGGCAAATTCACCCCTCCACTTT
D: TRBD2; size: few; V: TRBV29-1; J: TRBJ2-1; CDR3: CSVEENSGGANEQFF; DNA: TGCAGCGTTGAAGAAAATAGCGGGGGGGCGAATGAGCAGTTCTTC
D: .; size: few; V: TRBV30; J: TRBJ1-1; CDR3: CAWSTGGRTFMNTEAFF; DNA: TGTGCCTGGAGTACTGGGGGCCGCACCTTTATGAACACTGAAGCTTTCTTT
D: .; size: .; V: TRBV29-1; J: TRBJ2-7; CDR3: CSVEGQGYEQYF; DNA: TGCAGCGTTGAAGGGCAGGGTTACGAGCAGTACTTC
D: .; size: .; V: TRBV7-2; J: TRBJ1-4; CDR3: CASSPRPAEKLFF; DNA: TGTGCCAGCAGCCCTCGGCCTGCTGAAAAACTGTTTTTT
D: .; size: few; V: TRBV15; J: TRBJ2-7; CDR3: CATSRDPRQGGHEQYF; DNA: TGTGCCACCAGCAGAGATCCGCGGCAGGGTGGGCACGAGCAGTACTTC
D: .; size: .; V: TRBV7-9; J: TRBJ1-6; CDR3: CASSFSREGNSPLHF; DNA: TGTGCCAGCAGCTTCTCCAGGGAAGGTAATTCACCCCTCCACTTT
D: .; size: .; V: TRBV5-4; J: TRBJ1-5; CDR3: CASSFLGQPQHF; DNA: TGTGCCAGCAGCTTTCTAGGCCAGCCCCAGCATTTT
D: .; size: .; V: TRBV27; J: TRBJ2-7; CDR3: CASKSASDYRPGQYF; DNA: TGTGCCAGCAAGTCCGCGTCGGACTACCGTCCAGGGCAGTACTTC
D: .; size: .; V: TRBV7-2; J: TRBJ1-6; CDR3: CASSSQAPGNSPLHF; DNA: TGTGCCAGCAGCTCCCAGGCCCCGGGGAATTCACCCCTCCACTTT
D: .; size: .; V: TRBV5-1; J: TRBJ2-3; CDR3: CASSSRGASTDTQYF; DNA: TGCGCCAGCAGCTCCCGGGGAGCAAGCACAGATACGCAGTATTTT
D: TRBD1; size: few; V: TRBV6-6; J: TRBJ1-2; CDR3: CASADRAFGGYTF; DNA: TGTGCCAGCGCCGACAGGGCCTTTGGTGGCTACACCTTC
D: .; size: .; V: TRBV7-9; J: TRBJ2-5; CDR3: CASSLGTLQETQYF; DNA: TGTGCCAGCAGCTTAGGGACCCTTCAAGAGACCCAGTACTTC
D: .; size: .; V: TRBV4-3; J: TRBJ1-1; CDR3: CASSQDRGNTEAFF; DNA: TGCGCCAGCAGCCAAGATCGGGGGAACACTGAAGCTTTCTTT
D: .; size: few; V: TRBV2; J: TRBJ2-4; CDR3: CASSDLVLQYF; DNA: TGTGCCAGCAGTGACTTGGTGCTACAGTACTTC
D: .; size: few; V: TRBV5-5; J: TRBJ2-7; CDR3: CASSLSPPDEQYF; DNA: TGTGCCAGCAGCTTGAGCCCCCCGGACGAGCAGTACTTC
D: .; size: .; V: TRBV27; J: TRBJ1-1; CDR3: CASKPQGSTEAFF; DNA: TGTGCCAGCAAACCACAGGGAAGCACTGAAGCTTTCTTT
D: .; size: once; V: TRBV18; J: TRBJ1-4; CDR3: CASSPPAALVEKLFF; DNA: TGTGCCAGCTCACCACCGGCGGCATTGGTTGAAAAACTGTTTTTT
D: TRBD1; size: .; V: TRBV29-1; J: TRBJ2-6; CDR3: CSVGQGAGGANVLTF; DNA: TGCAGCGTTGGGCAGGGGGCAGGTGGGGCCAACGTCCTGACTTTC
D: .; size: .; V: TRBV29-1; J: TRBJ1-1; CDR3: CSVEEGRWNTEAFF; DNA: TGCAGCGTTGAAGAGGGACGGTGGAACACTGAAGCTTTCTTT
D: .; size: .; V: TRBV2; J: TRBJ1-6; CDR3: CASSELGKASPLHF; DNA: TGTGCCAGCAGTGAGCTAGGGAAGGCGTCACCCCTCCACTTT
D: .; size: .; V: TRBV7-9; J: TRBJ2-7; CDR3: CASSFGESSYEQYF; DNA: TGTGCCAGCAGCTTTGGGGAATCCTCCTACGAGCAGTACTTC
D: .; size: .; V: TRBV9; J: TRBJ1-1; CDR3: CASSVEPGSLMNTEAFF; DNA: TGTGCCAGCAGCGTAGAACCAGGGTCGTTAATGAACACTGAAGCTTTCTTT
D: .; size: .; V: TRBV5-6; J: TRBJ2-2; CDR3: CASSLVPGELFF; DNA: TGTGCCAGCAGCTTGGTCCCGGGGGAGCTGTTTTTT
D: .; size: .; V: TRBV6-5; J: TRBJ1-5; CDR3: CASSYSILGNQPQHF; DNA: TGTGCCAGCAGTTACTCGATTTTGGGGAATCAGCCCCAGCATTTT
D: .; size: .; V: TRBV29-1; J: TRBJ2-7; CDR3: CSVEDPEDYEQYF; DNA: TGCAGCGTTGAAGATCCTGAGGACTACGAGCAGTACTTC
D: .; size: .; V: TRBV5-1; J: TRBJ1-2; CDR3: CASSPGENGYTF; DNA: TGCGCCAGCAGCCCAGGGGAAAATGGCTACACCTTC
D: .; size: .; V: TRBV25-1; J: TRBJ1-2; CDR3: CASRPGPLHGYTF; DNA: TGTGCCAGCAGACCGGGACCCCTCCATGGCTACACCTTC
D: TRBD1; size: .; V: TRBV14; J: TRBJ2-6; CDR3: CASSQAGTALAGANVLTF; DNA: TGTGCCAGCAGCCAGGCCGGGACAGCTTTAGCAGGGGCCAACGTCCTGACTTTC
D: TRBD2; size: .; V: TRBV30; J: TRBJ2-7; CDR3: CAWSELAGYEQYF; DNA: TGTGCCTGGAGTGAACTAGCGGGCTACGAGCAGTACTTC
D: TRBD1; size: .; V: TRBV5-1; J: TRBJ2-5; CDR3: CASSLGDRDYQETQYF; DNA: TGCGCCAGCAGCCTCGGGGACAGAGATTACCAAGAGACCCAGTACTTC
D: TRBD1; size: once; V: TRBV9; J: TRBJ1-6; CDR3: CASGDRGNSPLHF; DNA: TGTGCCAGCGGGGACAGGGGGAATTCACCCCTCCACTTT
D: .; size: few; V: TRBV7-9; J: TRBJ2-5; CDR3: CASSLGSQEAQYF; DNA: TGTGCCAGCAGCTTAGGGTCTCAGGAGGCCCAGTACTTC
D: TRBD2; size: .; V: TRBV19; J: TRBJ2-5; CDR3: CASSLSGGRETQYF; DNA: TGTGCCAGTAGTCTCTCGGGGGGGCGAGAGACCCAGTACTTC
D: .; size: .; V: TRBV29-1; J: TRBJ1-1; CDR3: CSVARGMNTEAFF; DNA: TGCAGCGTTGCCCGGGGAATGAACACTGAAGCTTTCTTT
D: TRBD1; size: .; V: TRBV7-9; J: TRBJ2-3; CDR3: CASSSGTGMVADTQYF; DNA: TGTGCCAGCAGCTCGGGGACAGGGATGGTTGCAGATACGCAGTATTTT
D: .; size: few; V: TRBV27; J: TRBJ2-7; CDR3: CASSLISGDEQYF; DNA: TGTGCCAGCAGTTTAATTTCAGGGGACGAGCAGTACTTC
D: TRBD1; size: few; V: TRBV5-1; J: TRBJ2-7; CDR3: CASSPDRGRYEQYF; DNA: TGCGCCAGCAGCCCGGACAGGGGGAGGTACGAGCAGTACTTC
D: .; size: .; V: TRBV29-1; J: TRBJ1-2; CDR3: CSVRGQTVGGYTF; DNA: TGCAGCGTCAGGGGTCAAACGGTCGGGGGCTACACCTTC
D: .; size: .; V: TRBV11-2; J: TRBJ2-7; CDR3: CASSLDRGKSEQYF; DNA: TGTGCCAGCAGCTTGGACAGAGGCAAATCCGAGCAGTACTTC
D: .; size: .; V: TRBV7-8; J: TRBJ1-5; CDR3: CASSLFDLGNQPQHF; DNA: TGTGCCAGCAGCTTGTTCGACCTGGGCAATCAGCCCCAGCATTTT
D: .; size: .; V: TRBV10-3; J: TRBJ1-2; CDR3: CAITLSGNYGYTF; DNA: TGTGCCATCACCCTCAGTGGAAACTATGGCTACACCTTC
D: .; size: .; V: TRBV15; J: TRBJ2-7; CDR3: CATSRVSTEGEQYF; DNA: TGTGCCACCAGCAGAGTCAGCACCGAGGGGGAGCAGTACTTC
D: TRBD1; size: .; V: TRBV27; J: TRBJ1-2; CDR3: CASKAGTVDGYTF; DNA: TGTGCCAGCAAAGCCGGGACAGTTGATGGCTACACCTTC
D: .; size: .; V: TRBV9; J: TRBJ2-3; CDR3: CASSVGPGSTDTQYF; DNA: TGTGCCAGCAGCGTAGGGCCGGGGAGCACAGATACGCAGTATTTT